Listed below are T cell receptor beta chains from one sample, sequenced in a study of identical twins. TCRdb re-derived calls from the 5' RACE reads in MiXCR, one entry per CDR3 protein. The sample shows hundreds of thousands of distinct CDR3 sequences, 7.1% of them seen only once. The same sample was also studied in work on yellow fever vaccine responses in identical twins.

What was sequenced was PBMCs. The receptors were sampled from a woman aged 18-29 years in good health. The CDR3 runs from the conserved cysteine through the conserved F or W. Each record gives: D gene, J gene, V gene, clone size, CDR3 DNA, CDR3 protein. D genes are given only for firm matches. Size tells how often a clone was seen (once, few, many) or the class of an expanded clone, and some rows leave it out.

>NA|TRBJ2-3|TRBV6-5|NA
TGTGCCAGCAGTTACTCGCCGGCAGGGGAAACAGATACGCAGTATTTT
CASSYSPAGETDTQYF
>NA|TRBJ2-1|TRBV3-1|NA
TGTGCCAGCAGCCAACCGCGGGCAGGAACCTACAATGAGCAGTTCTTC
CASSQPRAGTYNEQFF
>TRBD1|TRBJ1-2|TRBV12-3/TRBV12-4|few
TGTGCCAGCAGTTTGGGGACAGGGAAGAATGGCTACACCTTC
CASSLGTGKNGYTF
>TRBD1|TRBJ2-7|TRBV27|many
TGTGCCAGCAGGCCGGGACAGGGGATGTACGAGCAGTACTTC
CASRPGQGMYEQYF
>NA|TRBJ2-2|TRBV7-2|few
TGTGCCAGCAGAATTCAGCATACGAACACCGGGGAGCTGTTTTTT
CASRIQHTNTGELFF
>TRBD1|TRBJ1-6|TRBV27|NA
TGTGCCAGCGGGGGACAGGGAAGTTATAATTCACCCCTCCACTTT
CASGGQGSYNSPLHF
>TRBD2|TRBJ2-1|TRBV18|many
TGTGCCAGCTCCCCGAGGCGGGGGAGCTCCTACAATGAGCAGTTCTTC
CASSPRRGSSYNEQFF
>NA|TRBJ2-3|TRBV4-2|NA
TGTGCCAGCAGCCAAGAGCGGGACTGGAAAAGAGATACGCAGTATTTT
CASSQERDWKRDTQYF
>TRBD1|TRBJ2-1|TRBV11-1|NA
TGTGCCAGCAGCTTAGGGTTGGCCGGGACAGGGTATAACAATGAGCAGTTCTTC
CASSLGLAGTGYNNEQFF
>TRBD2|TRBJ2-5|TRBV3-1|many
TGTGCCAGCAGGCCGACTAGCGGGGAGACCCAGTACTTC
CASRPTSGETQYF
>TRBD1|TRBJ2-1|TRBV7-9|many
TGTGCCAGCAGCTTACCCGGGACAGGGATTAATGAGCAGTTCTTC
CASSLPGTGINEQFF
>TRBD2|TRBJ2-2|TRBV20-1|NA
TGCAGTGCGAGGGCGGGGGCGAACACCGGGGAGCTGTTTTTT
CSARAGANTGELFF
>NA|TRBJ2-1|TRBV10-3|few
TGTGCCATCAGTGAATCAGGGATGGTGGGCAATGAGCAGTTCTTC
CAISESGMVGNEQFF
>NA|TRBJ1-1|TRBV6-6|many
TGTGCCAGCAGTTACGACAGAGTTACTGAAGCTTTCTTT
CASSYDRVTEAFF
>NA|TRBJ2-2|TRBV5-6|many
TGTGCCAGCAGCTGGGGTCGGGCCGGGGAGCTGTTTTTT
CASSWGRAGELFF
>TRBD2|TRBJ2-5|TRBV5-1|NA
TGCGCCAGCAGCATTGGACTAGCGACTATGTACCAAGAGACCCAGTACTTC
CASSIGLATMYQETQYF
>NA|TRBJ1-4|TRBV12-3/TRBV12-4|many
TGTGCCAGCAGTTTACTCGGCAGGCGTTCAACTAATGAAAAACTGTTTTTT
CASSLLGRRSTNEKLFF
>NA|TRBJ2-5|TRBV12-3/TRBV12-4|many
TGTGCCAGCAGTTTGGACATTCAAGAGACCCAGTACTTC
CASSLDIQETQYF
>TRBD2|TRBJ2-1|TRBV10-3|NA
TGTGCCATCGGACCCACTAGCGGGAGGGAGATCTACAATGAGCAGTTCTTC
CAIGPTSGREIYNEQFF
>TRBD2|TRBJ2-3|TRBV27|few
TGTGCCAGCACCTGGGCAGCGGGAGGCACAGATACGCAGTATTTT
CASTWAAGGTDTQYF
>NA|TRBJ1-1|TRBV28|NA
TGTGCCAGCAGTCCCTCGGGGCCGAACACTGAAGCTTTCTTT
CASSPSGPNTEAFF
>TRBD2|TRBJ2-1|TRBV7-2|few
TGTGCCAGCAGCTTGGGGGGGACTTTGGAAAATGAGCAGTTCTTC
CASSLGGTLENEQFF
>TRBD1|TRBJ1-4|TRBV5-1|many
TGCGCCAGCAGCGGAGGTACAGGGGCGAATGAAAAACTGTTTTTT
CASSGGTGANEKLFF
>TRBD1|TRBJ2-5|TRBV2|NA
TGTGCCAGCAGTGTGCTAGGGGACAGGGAGACCCAGTACTTC
CASSVLGDRETQYF
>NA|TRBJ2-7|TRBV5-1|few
TGCGCCAGCAGCTATACCGGGACAAGGAAACCCTACGAGCAGTACTTC
CASSYTGTRKPYEQYF
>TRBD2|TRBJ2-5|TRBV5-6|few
TGTGCCAGCAGCTATCTCCCGGGGGGGGAGACCCAGTACTTC
CASSYLPGGETQYF
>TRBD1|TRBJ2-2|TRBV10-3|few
TGTGCCATCAGTCCCGGGACAGGGTTTGAGGTCGGGGAGCTGTTTTTT
CAISPGTGFEVGELFF
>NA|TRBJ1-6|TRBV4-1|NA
TGCGCCAGCAGCCATATCAGTGTTAGGGGTTTAGATTCACCCCTCCACTTT
CASSHISVRGLDSPLHF
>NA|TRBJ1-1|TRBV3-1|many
TGTGCCAGCAGCCATCGGACAGCGACTGGTGAAGCTTTCTTT
CASSHRTATGEAFF